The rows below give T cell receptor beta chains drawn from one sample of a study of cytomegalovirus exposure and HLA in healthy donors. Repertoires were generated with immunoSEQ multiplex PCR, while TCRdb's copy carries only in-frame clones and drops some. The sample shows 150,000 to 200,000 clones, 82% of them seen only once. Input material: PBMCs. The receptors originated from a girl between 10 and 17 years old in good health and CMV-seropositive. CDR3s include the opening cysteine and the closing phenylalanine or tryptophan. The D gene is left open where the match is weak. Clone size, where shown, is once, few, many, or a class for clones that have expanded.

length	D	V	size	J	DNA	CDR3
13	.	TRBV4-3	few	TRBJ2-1	TGCGCCAGCAGCCAAGAAAAGGGGACTTCGGAGTTCTTC	CASSQEKGTSEFF
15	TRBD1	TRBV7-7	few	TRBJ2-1	TGTGCTAGCAGCCCGGACAGGTCCGGATACAATGAGCAGTTCTTC	CASSPDRSGYNEQFF
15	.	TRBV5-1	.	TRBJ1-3	TGCGCCAGCAGCTACTCGGAGGGGCATGGAAACACCATATATTTT	CASSYSEGHGNTIYF
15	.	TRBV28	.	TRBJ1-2	TGTGCCAGCAGTACCCTACAGGGTGCGGGAGATGGCTACACCTTC	CASSTLQGAGDGYTF
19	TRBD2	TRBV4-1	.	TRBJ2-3	TGCGCCAGCAGCCAAGACCCATCTAACCTAGCGGGAGGGACAGATACGCAGTATTTT	CASSQDPSNLAGGTDTQYF
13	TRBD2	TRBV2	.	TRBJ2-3	TGTGCCAGCAGTGAAGAGCGGGGTCTAAAGCAGTATTTT	CASSEERGLKQYF
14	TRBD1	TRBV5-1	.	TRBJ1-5	TGCGCCAGCAGCACAGGGGTGCGCAATCAGCCCCAGCATTTT	CASSTGVRNQPQHF
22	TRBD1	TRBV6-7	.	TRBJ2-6	TGTGCCAGCAGTTTTATGCGGCTCCGGGACAGGGGGCGCAAAAATGGGGCCAACGTCCTGACTTTC	CASSFMRLRDRGRKNGANVLTF
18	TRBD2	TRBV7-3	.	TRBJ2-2	TGTGCCAGCAGCTTAACCTGGCAAGCGGGAACGAACACCGGGGAGCTGTTTTTT	CASSLTWQAGTNTGELFF
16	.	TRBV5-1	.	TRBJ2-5	TGCGCCAGCAGCTTTATAGAAGTGAGGAGCAGTGAGACCCAGTACTTC	CASSFIEVRSSETQYF
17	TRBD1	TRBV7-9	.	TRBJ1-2	TGTGCCAGCAGCTCACGGGACAGGGGGCGCGTCGACTATGGCTACACCTTC	CASSSRDRGRVDYGYTF
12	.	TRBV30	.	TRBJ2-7	TGTGCCTGGAGTGTGGAGAGGGCCGAGCAGTACTTC	CAWSVERAEQYF
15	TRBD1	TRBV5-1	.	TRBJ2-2	TGCGCCAGCAGACCACAGGGGGCTAACACCGGGGAGCTGTTTTTT	CASRPQGANTGELFF